This entry lists 26 T cell receptor beta chains sequenced from one sample in a study of T cell responses to AZD1222 COVID-19 vaccine. Clones were read by immunoSEQ multiplex PCR, and TCRdb kept only the in-frame ones, dropping some. The sample has some 130,000 clones, 90% to 95% seen once. This material consisted of peripheral blood, taken 28 days after the second AZD1222 dose. Receptors originate from an adult who received the AZD1222 COVID-19 vaccine.

The rearrangement uses TRBV5-1 and TRBJ2-5; no reliable D call. This CDR3 has 16 amino acids. Trimming pared 0 bases from V and 4 bases from J, leaving 16 bases between. The V gene's germline CDR1 is SGHRS and CDR2 YFSETQ. CDR3 DNA: TGCGCCAGCAGCTTGGCGGGTCCTAGTTTAGTAGAGACCCAGTACTTC. The encoded protein is CASSLAGPSLVETQYF.

The chain uses TRBV3-1 (or the pseudogene TRBV3-2) and TRBJ1-1, with no clear D. The CDR3 is 14 residues long. V lost 1 base to trimming and J lost 6 bases, with 12 bases between them. In germline, CDR1 is LGHDT, CDR2 YNNKEL (reference sequence). The DNA for the CDR3 is TGTGCCAGCAGCCAAGCTGGCGGTCGCGCTGAAGCTTTCTTT. As protein: CASSQAGGRAEAFF.

V is TRBV28 and J is TRBJ1-1; no definite D call. There are 11 residues in the CDR3. Germline V gene data show CDR1 as MDHEN and CDR2 as SYDVKM. The germline V and J ends were trimmed by 7 bases and 7 bases, with 10 bases remaining between them. The CDR3 DNA reads as TGTGCCAGCAACCTGGGAATTGAAGCTTTCTTT. Its translation: CASNLGIEAFF.

The chain employs TRBV3-1 (or the pseudogene TRBV3-2) and TRBJ2-2, with TRBD1 as a possible D gene (5 bases). Looked up from germline, CDR1 is LGHDT and CDR2 is YNNKEL (reference sequence). V gave up 6 bases and J gave up 2 bases, with 13 bases separating them. This CDR3 contains 15 residues. CDR3 sequence reads: CASRKTESNTGELFF. CDR3 in DNA: TGTGCCAGCAGAAAGACAGAATCAAACACCGGGGAGCTGTTTTTT.

The V and J genes are TRBV5-4 and TRBJ1-1, with a tentative D call TRBD1 (6 bases). V shed 4 bases and J shed 6 bases, with 19 bases lying between them. Looked up from germline, CDR1 is SGHNT and CDR2 is YYREEE (reference sequence). The CDR3 is 15 amino acids. The CDR3 reads CASSPSGGGRPEAFF. CDR3 bases: TGTGCCAGCAGCCCCTCGGGCGGGGGGCGCCCTGAAGCTTTCTTT. The full variable domain, its missing parts supplied by reference TRBV5-4 and TRBJ1-1, is ETGVTQSPTHLIKTRGQQVTLRCSSQSGHNTVSWYQQALGQGPQFIFQYYREEENGRGNFPPRFSGLQFPNYSSELNVNALELDDSALYLCASSPSGGGRPEAFFGQGTRLTVV.

This clone was seen more than once but under ten times. This sequence joins TRBV7-9 and TRBJ2-1; D is tentatively TRBD1 or TRBD2 (5 bases each). Germline V gene data show CDR1 as SEHNR and CDR2 as FQNEAQ (reference sequence). The V end lost 2 bases, the J end lost 11 bases, and 10 bases lay between the germline ends. The CDR3 totals 12 residues. The DNA of the CDR3 is TGTGCCAGCAGCTTATTGCTGGGACAGCAGTTCTTC. It encodes CASSLLLGQQFF.

The CDR3 sequence is CAWSGTGSGYTF. The CDR3, as DNA: TGTGCCTGGAGTGGGACAGGGTCTGGCTACACCTTC. J is TRBJ1-2 and V is TRBV30, with 8 bases aligning to TRBD1. The CDR3 consists of 12 residues. Germline V CDR1 and CDR2: GTSNPN, SVGIG (reference sequence). After removal of 1 base from V and 7 bases from J, the junction contained 2 bases not matched to a gene.

The chain joins TRBV5-1 to TRBJ2-1; 7 bases map to TRBD1. V lost 4 bases and J lost 4; bases outside the gene matches: 5. From germline, CDR1 is SGHRS and CDR2 YFSETQ. This CDR3 contains 14 residues. This CDR3 reads CASSLDRFYNEQFF. For the CDR3, the DNA is TGCGCCAGCAGCCTGGACAGGTTTTACAATGAGCAGTTCTTC.

The V call is TRBV7-3, the J call TRBJ1-2; D may be TRBD1 (5 bases). The CDR3 extends over 13 amino acids. The germline CDR1 and CDR2 sequences are SGHTA and FQGTGA. Trimming shortened V by 5 bases and J by 7 bases, and 14 bases separated the two germline ends. CDR3 DNA: TGTGCCAGCAGCGATATGCCTGGGGGTGGCTACACCTTC. The encoded protein is CASSDMPGGGYTF.

This chain uses TRBV2 with TRBJ1-4, with D possibly TRBD1 on 5 matching bases. CDR1 and CDR2 from the germline V gene are SNHLY and FYNNEI. V dropped 7 bases and J dropped 10 bases, with 13 bases sitting between them. This CDR3 is 12 amino acids long. The CDR3 loop is CASKRQGGKLFF. The CDR3 DNA sequence: TGTGCCAGCAAACGGCAGGGAGGAAAACTGTTTTTT.

V usage is TRBV3-1 (or the pseudogene TRBV3-2) and J usage is TRBJ2-7; 9 nucleotides align to TRBD2. CDR1 and CDR2 from the germline V gene are LGHDT and YNNKEL (reference sequence). Trimming at V came to 2 bases and at J to 2 bases, leaving 1 base not matched to a gene. CDR3 length: 14 amino acids. The CDR3 protein is CASSQIAGAYEQYF. The CDR3 DNA follows: TGTGCCAGCAGCCAAATAGCGGGGGCCTACGAGCAGTACTTC.

V and J are TRBV3-1 (or the pseudogene TRBV3-2) and TRBJ1-6, with D perhaps matching TRBD1 (6 bases). V shed 4 bases and J shed 7 bases, with 11 bases lying between them. This CDR3 spans 14 amino acids. Per the germline V gene, CDR1 is LGHDT and CDR2 is YNNKEL (reference sequence). This CDR3 is CASSPEGGNSPLHF. The CDR3 DNA reads TGTGCCAGCAGCCCAGAAGGGGGAAATTCACCCCTCCACTTT.

The J gene is TRBJ1-6, the V gene TRBV4-1; no clear D. The CDR3 consists of 15 residues. CDR1 and CDR2 from the germline V gene are MGHRA and YSYEKL. Trimming stripped 1 base from V and 9 bases from J, with 13 bases between. CDR3 sequence: CASSQGPGRSSPLHF. The CDR3 DNA follows: TGCGCCAGCAGCCAAGGCCCCGGTCGGAGTTCACCCCTCCACTTT.

The chain couples TRBV3-1 (or the pseudogene TRBV3-2) to TRBJ2-7, with D perhaps TRBD2 (6 bases). This CDR3 is built from 15 residues. V lost 3 bases, J lost 1 base, and 13 bases lay in between. The germline gives CDR1 LGHDT, CDR2 YNNKEL (reference sequence). CDR3: CASSHPGETSYEQYF. The DNA for the CDR3 is TGTGCCAGCAGCCACCCGGGGGAGACATCCTACGAGCAGTACTTC.

This clone was observed a handful of times. V usage is TRBV6-2 or TRBV6-3 and J usage is TRBJ1-6; 7 bases match TRBD1. There are 17 residues in the CDR3. In germline, CDR1 is MNHEY, CDR2 SVGEGT. V was pared by 4 bases and J by 0 bases, with 6 bases of the junction left unmatched. The DNA of the CDR3 is TGTGCCAGCAGTTCAATTGCAGGGGGCTCCTATAATTCACCCCTCCACTTT. Its protein product is CASSSIAGGSYNSPLHF.

The rearrangement uses TRBV3-1 (or the pseudogene TRBV3-2) and TRBJ1-1; the match to TRBD1 covers 11 bases. The CDR3 runs 18 residues. J was trimmed by 6 bases and V by 5 bases; bases with no gene match: 17. Germline V gives CDR1 LGHDT, CDR2 YNNKEL (reference sequence). CDR3 DNA sequence: TGTGCCAGCAGCGCACACCGTATGTGGGACAGGGGGTTGTCTGAAGCTTTCTTT. It encodes CASSAHRMWDRGLSEAFF.

The chain is built from TRBV19 and TRBJ1-5, with D unresolved. Germline V lookup: CDR1 LNHDA, CDR2 SQIVND (reference sequence). Trimming stripped 6 bases from V and 5 bases from J, with 14 bases between. This CDR3 has 14 residues. This CDR3 reads CASRNLGGHQPQHF. CDR3 coding DNA: TGTGCCAGTAGAAACCTCGGCGGTCATCAGCCCCAGCATTTT.

CDR3 amino acids: CASSVGQASYEQYF. CDR3 sequence (DNA): TGTGCCAGCTCCGTCGGACAGGCCTCTTACGAGCAGTACTTC. The V call is TRBV18, the J call TRBJ2-7, with TRBD1 identical over 7 bases. The CDR3 runs to 14 residues. Trimming took 6 bases from V and 4 from J; bases not matched to a gene: 9. Germline assignment: CDR1 KGHSH and CDR2 LQKENI.

The chain has TRBV6-5 and TRBJ1-1; 9 bases align to TRBD1. With 7 bases clipped from V and 3 bases from J, the junction kept 9 bases outside the gene matches. Germline lookup yields CDR1 MNHEY and CDR2 SVGAGI. The CDR3 runs to 15 residues. The DNA of the CDR3 is TGTGCCAGCACGGCGGGACAGGGAAGCGACACTGAAGCTTTCTTT. Protein sequence: CASTAGQGSDTEAFF.

This sequence joins TRBV11-2 and TRBJ2-5, with unresolved D. Germline CDR1 SGHAT, CDR2 FQNNGV. V lost 3 bases and J 4 bases, leaving 15 bases between the germline ends. The CDR3 loop spans 15 amino acids. CDR3 in DNA: TGTGCCAGCAGCTTCAGCCCTAGTTTGGCAGAGACCCAGTACTTC. Protein sequence: CASSFSPSLAETQYF. The variable domain in full, completed from reference TRBV11-2 and TRBJ2-5, reads EAGVAQSPRYKIIEKRQSVAFWCNPISGHATLYWYQQILGQGPKLLIQFQNNGVVDDSQLPKDRFSAERLKGVDSTLKIQPAKLEDSAVYLCASSFSPSLAETQYFGPGTRLLVL.

The V and J genes are TRBV5-5 and TRBJ2-7; perhaps TRBD2 as D (5 bases). CDR1 SGHKS and CDR2 YYEKEE come from the germline V gene (reference sequence). The CDR3 runs 15 residues. Trimming took 1 base from V and 1 from J, leaving 12 bases between them. This CDR3 is CASSLTGIPSYEQYF. In DNA, the CDR3 is TGTGCCAGCAGCTTGACCGGGATTCCTTCCTACGAGCAGTACTTC. The full variable domain, in which reference TRBV5-5 and TRBJ2-7 provide the parts outside the CDR3, is DAGVTQSPTHLIKTRGQQVTLRCSPISGHKSVSWYQQVLGQGPQFIFQYYEKEERGRGNFPDRFSARQFPNYSSELNVNALLLGDSALYLCASSLTGIPSYEQYFGPGTRLTVT.

This chain connects TRBV6-5 to TRBJ2-1; 8 nucleotides agree with TRBD2. The CDR3 runs 15 residues. The V gene's germline CDR1 is MNHEY and CDR2 SVGAGI. The V segment lost 2 bases and the J segment 2 bases; nucleotides outside the gene matches: 2. As DNA, the CDR3 is TGTGCCAGCAGTTACGGAGCGGGGGCCTACAATGAGCAGTTCTTC. It translates to CASSYGAGAYNEQFF.

CDR3 loop: CASSLEGLGQPQHF. In DNA, the CDR3 is TGTGCCAGCAGTTTAGAGGGACTTGGTCAGCCCCAGCATTTT. J is TRBJ1-5 and V is TRBV27; D may be TRBD1 (5 bases). V was clipped by 2 bases and J by 6 bases, with 11 bases between them. CDR3 size: 14 residues. Germline lookup yields CDR1 MNHEY and CDR2 SMNVEV (reference sequence).

The chain carries TRBV6-5 and TRBJ1-2; D is perhaps TRBD1 (5 bases). Trimming left V 1 base short and J 5 bases short, with 14 bases between. CDR3 length equals 15 residues. Germline CDR1 reads MNHEY; CDR2 reads SVGAGI. The CDR3 region is CASSYFPGDLYGYTF. The CDR3 region has the DNA TGTGCCAGCAGTTACTTCCCGGGGGACCTTTATGGCTACACCTTC.

This sequence joins TRBV14 and TRBJ1-4; no definite D call. V was clipped by 1 base and J by 7 bases, with 4 bases between them. The CDR3 contains 12 residues. Germline V gives CDR1 SGHDN, CDR2 FVKESK. The CDR3 region has the DNA TGTGCCAGCAGCCAAGGGGGTGAAAAACTGTTTTTT. The encoded protein is CASSQGGEKLFF.

This chain uses TRBV7-9 with TRBJ1-6; a possible D gene is TRBD1 (5 bases). The germline CDR1 and CDR2 sequences are SEHNR and FQNEAQ (reference sequence). This CDR3 has 17 amino acids. The V end was cut by 1 base, the J end by 10 bases, with 20 bases between. CDR3 sequence (DNA): TGTGCCAGCAGCTTAGTGGGCGGGGGAAAGGCAGACTCACCCCTCCACTTT. It is translated as CASSLVGGGKADSPLHF. The whole variable domain, filled in from reference TRBV7-9 and TRBJ1-6, reads DTGVSQNPRHKITKRGQNVTFRCDPISEHNRLYWYRQTLGQGPEFLTYFQNEAQLEKSRLLSDRFSAERPKGSFSTLEIQRTEQGDSAMYLCASSLVGGGKADSPLHFGNGTRLTVT.